This entry concerns a single TCR beta chain. What it binds is unknown. The data were obtained in a study of breast tumors, draining lymph nodes, adjacent tissues. General study findings and limits: Findings are consistent with lymph node origin and intratumoral expansion of most tumor T cells. Compared with lymph nodes, tumors were less diverse; compared with nontumor tissue, more.

TCRdb used MiXCR to reprocess the multiplex PCR reads, holding one entry per CDR3 protein. Among some 15,000 distinct CDR3 sequences listed, less than 65% were seen once. V lost 1 base, J lost 2 bases, and 3 bases stayed unmatched. Per germline, CDR1 SGHTA and CDR2 FQGNSA. The CDR3 extends over 15 amino acids. The TCR sequence derives from a female donor with breast cancer. Some clones in this sample may be carry-over from other donors' samples. What was sequenced was tumor-adjacent breast tissue. V and J are TRBV7-2 and TRBJ2-3; 7 bases map to TRBD2. The CDR3 protein is CASSLEGRATDTQYF. DNA for the CDR3: TGTGCCAGCAGCTTAGAAGGGAGGGCCACAGATACGCAGTATTTT.